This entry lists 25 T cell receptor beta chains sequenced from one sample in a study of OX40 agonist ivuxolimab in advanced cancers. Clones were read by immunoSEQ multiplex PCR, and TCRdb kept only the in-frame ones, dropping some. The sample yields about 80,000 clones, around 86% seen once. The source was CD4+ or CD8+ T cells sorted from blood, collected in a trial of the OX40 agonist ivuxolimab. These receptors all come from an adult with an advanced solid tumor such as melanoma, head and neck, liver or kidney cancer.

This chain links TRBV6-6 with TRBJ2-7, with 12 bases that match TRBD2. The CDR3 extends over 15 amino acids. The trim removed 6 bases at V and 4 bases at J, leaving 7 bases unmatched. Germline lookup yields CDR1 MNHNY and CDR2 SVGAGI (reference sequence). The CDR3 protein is CASRPVGLAGYEQYF. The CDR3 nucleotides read TGTGCCAGCAGACCGGTTGGACTAGCGGGATACGAGCAGTACTTC.

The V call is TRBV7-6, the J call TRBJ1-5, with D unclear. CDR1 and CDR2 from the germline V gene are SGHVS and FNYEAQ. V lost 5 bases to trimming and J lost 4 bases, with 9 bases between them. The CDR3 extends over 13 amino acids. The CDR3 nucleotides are TGTGCCAGCAGCCCGATCCCGAATCAGCCCCAGCATTTT. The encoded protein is CASSPIPNQPQHF.

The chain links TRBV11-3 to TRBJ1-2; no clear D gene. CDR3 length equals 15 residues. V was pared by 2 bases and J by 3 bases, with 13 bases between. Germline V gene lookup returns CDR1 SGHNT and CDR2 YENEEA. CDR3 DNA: TGTGCCAGCAGCTTATCCTCCGCTTCCTACTATGGCTACACCTTC. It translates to CASSLSSASYYGYTF.

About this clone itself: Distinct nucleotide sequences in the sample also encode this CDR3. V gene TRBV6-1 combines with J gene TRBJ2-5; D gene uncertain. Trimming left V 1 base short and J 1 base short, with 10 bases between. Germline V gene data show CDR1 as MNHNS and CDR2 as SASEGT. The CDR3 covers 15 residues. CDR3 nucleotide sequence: TGTGCCAGCAGTGAAGGGACGGGTCGCCAAGAGACCCAGTACTTC. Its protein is CASSEGTGRQETQYF.

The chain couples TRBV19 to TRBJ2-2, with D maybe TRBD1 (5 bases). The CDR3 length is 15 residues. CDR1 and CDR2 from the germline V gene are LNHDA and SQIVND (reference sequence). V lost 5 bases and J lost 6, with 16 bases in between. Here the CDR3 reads CASSLGRVDPGELFF. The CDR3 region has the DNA TGTGCCAGTAGTCTGGGCAGGGTAGATCCCGGGGAGCTGTTTTTT. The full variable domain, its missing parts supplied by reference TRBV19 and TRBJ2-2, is DGGITQSPKYLFRKEGQNVTLSCEQNLNHDAMYWYRQDPGQGLRLIYYSQIVNDFQKGDIAEGYSVSREKKESFPLTVTSAQKNPTAFYLCASSLGRVDPGELFFGEGSRLTVL.

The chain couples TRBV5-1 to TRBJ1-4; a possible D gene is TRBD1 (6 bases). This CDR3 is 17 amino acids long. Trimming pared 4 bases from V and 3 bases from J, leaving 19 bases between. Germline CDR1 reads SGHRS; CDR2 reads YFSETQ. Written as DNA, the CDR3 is TGCGCCAGCAGCCATTCCCTTGGGGCAGGGGCTAATGAAAAACTGTTTTTT. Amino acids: CASSHSLGAGANEKLFF.

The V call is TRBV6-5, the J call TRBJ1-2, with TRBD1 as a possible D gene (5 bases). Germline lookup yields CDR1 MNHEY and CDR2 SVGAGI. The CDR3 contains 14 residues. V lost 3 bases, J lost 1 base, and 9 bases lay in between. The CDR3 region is CASSYLGVNYGYTF. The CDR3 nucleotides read TGTGCCAGCAGTTATTTGGGGGTTAACTATGGCTACACCTTC.

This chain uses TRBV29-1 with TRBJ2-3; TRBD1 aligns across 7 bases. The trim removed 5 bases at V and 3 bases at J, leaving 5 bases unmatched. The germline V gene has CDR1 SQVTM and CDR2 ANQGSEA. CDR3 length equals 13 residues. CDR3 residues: CSVYGQVTDTQYF. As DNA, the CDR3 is TGCAGCGTTTACGGACAGGTTACAGATACGCAGTATTTT.

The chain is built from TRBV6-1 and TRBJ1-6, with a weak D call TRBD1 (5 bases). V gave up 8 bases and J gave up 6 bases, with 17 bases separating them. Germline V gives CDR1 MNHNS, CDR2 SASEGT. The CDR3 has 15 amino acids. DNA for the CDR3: TGTGCCAGCGAGAAAGGGGACGGGAGTAATTCACCCCTCCACTTT. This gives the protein CASEKGDGSNSPLHF.

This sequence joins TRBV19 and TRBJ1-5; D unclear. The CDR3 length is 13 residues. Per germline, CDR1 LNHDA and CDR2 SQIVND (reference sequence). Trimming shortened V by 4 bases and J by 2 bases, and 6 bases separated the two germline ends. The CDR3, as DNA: TGTGCCAGTAGTACAGAGCGCAATCAGCCCCAGCATTTT. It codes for CASSTERNQPQHF.

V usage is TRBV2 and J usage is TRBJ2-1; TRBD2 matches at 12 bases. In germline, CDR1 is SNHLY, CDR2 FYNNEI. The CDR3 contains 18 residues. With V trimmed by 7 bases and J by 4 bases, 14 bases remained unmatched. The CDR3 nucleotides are TGTGCCAGCACCCGGGGGGGCCGGACTAGCGGGGCATACAATGAGCAGTTCTTC. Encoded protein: CASTRGGRTSGAYNEQFF.

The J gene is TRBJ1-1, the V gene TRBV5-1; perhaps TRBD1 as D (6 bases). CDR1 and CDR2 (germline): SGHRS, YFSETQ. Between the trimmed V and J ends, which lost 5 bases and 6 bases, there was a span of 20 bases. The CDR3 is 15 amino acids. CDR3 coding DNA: TGCGCCAGCAGAGGGGGGTCGGCCGAGCGAGCTGAAGCTTTCTTT. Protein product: CASRGGSAERAEAFF.

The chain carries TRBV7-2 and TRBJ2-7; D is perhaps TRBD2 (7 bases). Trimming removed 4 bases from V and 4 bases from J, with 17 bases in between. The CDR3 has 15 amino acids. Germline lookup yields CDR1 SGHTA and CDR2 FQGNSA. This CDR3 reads CASSSPGGGGYEQYF. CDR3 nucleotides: TGTGCCAGCAGCTCCCCTGGGGGGGGCGGGTACGAGCAGTACTTC.

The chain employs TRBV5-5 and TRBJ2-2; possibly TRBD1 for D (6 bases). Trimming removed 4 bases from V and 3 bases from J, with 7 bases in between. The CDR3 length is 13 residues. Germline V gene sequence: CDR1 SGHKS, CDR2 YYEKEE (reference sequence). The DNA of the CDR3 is TGTGCCAGCAGCCACAGGGACACCGGGGAGCTGTTTTTT. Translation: CASSHRDTGELFF.

DNA for the CDR3: TGTGCCAGCAGTTATTCCCCAGGGGCCGATACGCAGTATTTT. Residues: CASSYSPGADTQYF. V gene TRBV6-6 combines with J gene TRBJ2-3, with a tentative D call TRBD1 (6 bases). This CDR3 contains 14 residues. Trimming pared 3 bases from V and 6 bases from J, leaving 13 bases between. CDR1 and CDR2 (germline): MNHNY, SVGAGI (reference sequence).

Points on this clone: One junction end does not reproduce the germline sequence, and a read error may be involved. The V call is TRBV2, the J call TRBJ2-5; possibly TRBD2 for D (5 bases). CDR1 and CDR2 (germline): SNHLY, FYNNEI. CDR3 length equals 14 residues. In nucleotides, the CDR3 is TGTGCCAGCAGGGAAGGGAGACGGTCAGAGACCCAGTACTTC. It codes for CASREGRRSETQYF.

The CDR3 DNA reads TGTGCCTGGAGTGTAGCTGGGACTCAAGAGACCCAGTACTTC. It codes for CAWSVAGTQETQYF. The chain joins TRBV30 to TRBJ2-5; D perhaps matches TRBD2 (6 bases). V lost 0 bases to trimming and J lost 2 bases, with 10 bases between them. Germline V gives CDR1 GTSNPN, CDR2 SVGIG (reference sequence). This CDR3 has 14 residues.

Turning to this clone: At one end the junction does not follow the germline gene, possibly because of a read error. The CDR3, as DNA: TGTGCTAGCAGCCGAGGACCAGAGACCCAGTACTTC. This translates into CASSRGPETQYF. The gene calls are TRBV7-7 and TRBJ2-5, with no clear D. Germline V lookup: CDR1 SSHAT, CDR2 FNYEAQ (reference sequence). CDR3 length: 12 residues.

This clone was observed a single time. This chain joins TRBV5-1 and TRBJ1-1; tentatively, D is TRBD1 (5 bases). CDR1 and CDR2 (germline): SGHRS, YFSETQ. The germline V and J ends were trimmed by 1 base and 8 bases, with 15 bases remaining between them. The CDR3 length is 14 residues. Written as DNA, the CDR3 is TGCGCCAGCAGCTTGTTCCAGGGAAACGGAGAAGCTTTCTTT. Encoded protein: CASSLFQGNGEAFF.

CDR3 bases: TGTGCCAGCAGCTTAGAGCTAGCGGGGGGGCCCTACAATGAGCAGTTCTTC. This gives the protein CASSLELAGGPYNEQFF. The chain combines TRBV11-3 with TRBJ2-1; 12 bases fit TRBD2. This CDR3 has 17 residues. CDR1 and CDR2 from the germline V gene are SGHNT and YENEEA. The J segment lost 2 bases and the V segment lost 0 bases, leaving 2 bases of the junction unmatched.

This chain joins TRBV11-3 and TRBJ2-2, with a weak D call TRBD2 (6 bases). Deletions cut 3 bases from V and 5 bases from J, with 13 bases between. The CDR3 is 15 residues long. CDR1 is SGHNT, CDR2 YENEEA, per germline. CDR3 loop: CASSFSSVGTGELFF. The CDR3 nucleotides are TGTGCCAGCAGCTTTTCTAGCGTGGGAACCGGGGAGCTGTTTTTT.

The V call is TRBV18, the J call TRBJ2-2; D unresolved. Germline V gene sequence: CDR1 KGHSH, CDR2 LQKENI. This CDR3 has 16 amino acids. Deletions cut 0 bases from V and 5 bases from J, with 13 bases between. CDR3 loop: CASSPPEHHGTGELFF. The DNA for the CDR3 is TGTGCCAGCTCACCACCGGAACACCACGGGACCGGGGAGCTGTTTTTT.

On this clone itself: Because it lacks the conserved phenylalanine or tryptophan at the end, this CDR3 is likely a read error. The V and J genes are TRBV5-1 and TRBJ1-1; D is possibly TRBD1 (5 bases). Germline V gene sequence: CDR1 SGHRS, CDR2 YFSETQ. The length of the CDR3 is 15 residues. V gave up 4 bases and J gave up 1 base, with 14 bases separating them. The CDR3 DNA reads TGCGCCAGCAGCATTGGACACGGGGAGAACACTGAAGCTTTCCTT. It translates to CASSIGHGENTEAFL.

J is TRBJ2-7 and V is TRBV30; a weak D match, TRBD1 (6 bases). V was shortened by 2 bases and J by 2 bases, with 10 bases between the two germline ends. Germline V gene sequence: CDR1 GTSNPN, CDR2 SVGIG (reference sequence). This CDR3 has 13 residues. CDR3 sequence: CAWSLGAAYEQYF. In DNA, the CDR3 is TGTGCCTGGAGTTTGGGGGCGGCCTACGAGCAGTACTTC.

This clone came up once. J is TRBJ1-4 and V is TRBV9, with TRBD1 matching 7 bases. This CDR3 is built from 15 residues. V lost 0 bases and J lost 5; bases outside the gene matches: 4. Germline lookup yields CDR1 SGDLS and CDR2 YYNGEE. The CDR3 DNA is TGTGCCAGCAGCGTAGTTCCAGGGGGGAATGAAAAACTGTTTTTT. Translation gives CASSVVPGGNEKLFF.